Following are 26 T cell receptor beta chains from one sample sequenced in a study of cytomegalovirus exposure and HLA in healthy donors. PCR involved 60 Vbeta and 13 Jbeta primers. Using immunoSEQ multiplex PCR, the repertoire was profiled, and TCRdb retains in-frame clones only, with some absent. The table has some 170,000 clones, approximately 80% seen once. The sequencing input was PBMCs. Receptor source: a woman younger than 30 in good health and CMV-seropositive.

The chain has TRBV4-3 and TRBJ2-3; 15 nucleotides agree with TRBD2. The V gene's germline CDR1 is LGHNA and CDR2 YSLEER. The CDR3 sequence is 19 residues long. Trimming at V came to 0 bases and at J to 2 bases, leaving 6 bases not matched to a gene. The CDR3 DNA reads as TGCGCCAGCAGCCAAGAGGTCGGGACTAGCGGGGGGTTCACAGATACGCAGTATTTT. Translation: CASSQEVGTSGGFTDTQYF.

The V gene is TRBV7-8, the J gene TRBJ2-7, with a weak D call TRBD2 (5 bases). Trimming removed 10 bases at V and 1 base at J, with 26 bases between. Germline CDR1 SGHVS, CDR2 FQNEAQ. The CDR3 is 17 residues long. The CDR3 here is CATILSSGIPLSYEQYF. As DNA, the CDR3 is TGTGCCACCATCCTGTCCTCCGGGATTCCGCTTTCCTACGAGCAGTACTTC.

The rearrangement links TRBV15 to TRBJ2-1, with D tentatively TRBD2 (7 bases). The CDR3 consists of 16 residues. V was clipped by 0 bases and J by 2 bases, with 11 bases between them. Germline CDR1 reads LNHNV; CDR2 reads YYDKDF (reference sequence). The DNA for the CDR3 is TGTGCCACCAGCAGAGAGCGGGGGCCCCCCTACAATGAGCAGTTCTTC. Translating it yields CATSRERGPPYNEQFF.

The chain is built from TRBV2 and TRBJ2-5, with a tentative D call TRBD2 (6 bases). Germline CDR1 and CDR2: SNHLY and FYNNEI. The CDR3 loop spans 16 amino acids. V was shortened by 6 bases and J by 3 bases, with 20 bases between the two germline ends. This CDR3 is CASRKLTTRPKETQYF. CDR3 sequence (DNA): TGTGCCAGCAGGAAGTTGACGACTAGACCAAAAGAGACCCAGTACTTC. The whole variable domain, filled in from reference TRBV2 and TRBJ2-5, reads EPEVTQTPSHQVTQMGQEVILRCVPISNHLYFYWYRQILGQKVEFLVSFYNNEISEKSEIFDDQFSVERPDGSNFTLKIRSTKLEDSAMYFCASRKLTTRPKETQYFGPGTRLLVL.

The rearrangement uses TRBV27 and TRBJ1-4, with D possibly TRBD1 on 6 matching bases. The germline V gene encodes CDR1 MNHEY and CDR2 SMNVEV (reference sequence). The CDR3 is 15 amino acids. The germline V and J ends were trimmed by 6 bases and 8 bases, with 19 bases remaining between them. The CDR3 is CASSPRHRVREKLFF. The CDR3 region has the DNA TGTGCCAGCAGCCCCCGGCACAGGGTCAGGGAAAAACTGTTTTTT.

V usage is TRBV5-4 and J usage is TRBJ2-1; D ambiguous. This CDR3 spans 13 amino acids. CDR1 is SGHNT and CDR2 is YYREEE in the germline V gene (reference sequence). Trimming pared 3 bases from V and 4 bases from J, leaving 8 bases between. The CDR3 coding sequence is TGTGCCAGCAGCTCGTACCAGTACAATGAGCAGTTCTTC. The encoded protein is CASSSYQYNEQFF.

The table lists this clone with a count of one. Written as DNA, the CDR3 is TGTGCCAGCAGTATAGCGGGGGGGGCGGATACGCAGTATTTT. Encoded protein: CASSIAGGADTQYF. The gene calls are TRBV27 and TRBJ2-3, with 11 bases matching TRBD2. The ends lost 5 bases at V and 6 bases at J; junction bases unmatched: 4. From germline, CDR1 is MNHEY and CDR2 SMNVEV (reference sequence). The CDR3 covers 14 residues.

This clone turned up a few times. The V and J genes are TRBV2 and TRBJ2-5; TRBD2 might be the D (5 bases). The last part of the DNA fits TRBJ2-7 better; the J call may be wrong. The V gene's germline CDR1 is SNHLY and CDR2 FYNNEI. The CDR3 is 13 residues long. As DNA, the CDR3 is TGTGCCAGCAGGTCTCGGGGTTTTGGCGAGCAGTACTTC. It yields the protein CASRSRGFGEQYF.

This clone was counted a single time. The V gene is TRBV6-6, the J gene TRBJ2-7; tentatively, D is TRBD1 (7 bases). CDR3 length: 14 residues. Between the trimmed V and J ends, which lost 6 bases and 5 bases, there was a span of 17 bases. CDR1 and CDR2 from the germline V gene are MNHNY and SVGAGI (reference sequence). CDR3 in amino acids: CASSKGGTAHEQYF. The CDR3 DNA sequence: TGTGCCAGCAGCAAAGGGGGGACAGCCCACGAGCAGTACTTC.

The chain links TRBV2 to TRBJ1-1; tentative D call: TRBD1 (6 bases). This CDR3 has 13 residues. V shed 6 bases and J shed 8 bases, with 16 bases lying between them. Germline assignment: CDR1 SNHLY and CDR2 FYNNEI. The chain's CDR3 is CASRQNRESEAFF. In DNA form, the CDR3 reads TGTGCCAGCAGACAAAACAGGGAGTCAGAAGCTTTCTTT.

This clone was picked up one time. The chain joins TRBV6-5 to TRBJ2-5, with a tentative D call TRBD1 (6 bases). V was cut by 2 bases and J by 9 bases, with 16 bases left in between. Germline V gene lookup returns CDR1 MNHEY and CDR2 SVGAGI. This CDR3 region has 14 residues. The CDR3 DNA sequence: TGTGCCAGCAGTTACCGCCACAGCTCAGGGGCCCAGTACTTC. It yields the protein CASSYRHSSGAQYF.

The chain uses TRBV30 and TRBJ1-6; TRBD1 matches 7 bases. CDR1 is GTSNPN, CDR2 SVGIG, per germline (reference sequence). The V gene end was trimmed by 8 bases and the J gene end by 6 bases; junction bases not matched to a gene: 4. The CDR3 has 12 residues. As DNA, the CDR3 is TGTGCCCGGGACAGTGGTAATTCACCCCTCCACTTT. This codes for CARDSGNSPLHF.

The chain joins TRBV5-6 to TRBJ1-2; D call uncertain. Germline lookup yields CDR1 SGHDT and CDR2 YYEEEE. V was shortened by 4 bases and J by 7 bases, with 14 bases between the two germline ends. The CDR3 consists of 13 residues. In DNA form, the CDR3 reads TGTGCCAGCAGCCCAGACACCTGGTCTGGCTACACCTTC. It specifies CASSPDTWSGYTF.

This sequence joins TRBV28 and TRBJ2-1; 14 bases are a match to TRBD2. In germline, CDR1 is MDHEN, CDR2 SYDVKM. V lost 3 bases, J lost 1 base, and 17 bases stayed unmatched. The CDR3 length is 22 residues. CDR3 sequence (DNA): TGTGCCAGCAGTTTCAGTCCCGTCCCCCGACTAGCGGGGGGGAGGTCCTACAATGAGCAGTTCTTC. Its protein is CASSFSPVPRLAGGRSYNEQFF.

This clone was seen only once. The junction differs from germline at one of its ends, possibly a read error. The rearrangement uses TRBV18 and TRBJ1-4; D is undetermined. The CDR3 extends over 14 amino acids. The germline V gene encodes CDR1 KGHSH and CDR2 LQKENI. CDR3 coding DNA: TGTGCTAGCTCACAAAGAGCAACTAATGAAAAACTGTTTTTT. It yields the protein CASSQRATNEKLFF.

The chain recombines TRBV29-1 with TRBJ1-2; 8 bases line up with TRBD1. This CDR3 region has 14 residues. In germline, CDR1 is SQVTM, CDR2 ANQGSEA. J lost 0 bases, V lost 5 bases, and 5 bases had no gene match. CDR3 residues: CSVTPTGANYGYTF. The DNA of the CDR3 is TGCAGCGTTACCCCGACAGGGGCTAACTATGGCTACACCTTC.

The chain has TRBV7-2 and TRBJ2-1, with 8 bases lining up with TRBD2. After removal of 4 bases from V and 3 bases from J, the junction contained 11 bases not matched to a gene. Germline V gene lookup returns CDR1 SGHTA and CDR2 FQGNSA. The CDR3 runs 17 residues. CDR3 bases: TGTGCCAGCAGCTCCCGACGGGGGGGCCGGGGCTACAATGAGCAGTTCTTC. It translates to CASSSRRGGRGYNEQFF.

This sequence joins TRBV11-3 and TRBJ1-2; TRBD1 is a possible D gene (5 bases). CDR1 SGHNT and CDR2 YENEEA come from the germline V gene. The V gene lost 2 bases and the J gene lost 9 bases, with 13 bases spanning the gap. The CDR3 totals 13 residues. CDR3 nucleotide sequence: TGTGCCAGCAGCTTATGCAGGGTGTTAAGCTACACCTTC. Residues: CASSLCRVLSYTF.

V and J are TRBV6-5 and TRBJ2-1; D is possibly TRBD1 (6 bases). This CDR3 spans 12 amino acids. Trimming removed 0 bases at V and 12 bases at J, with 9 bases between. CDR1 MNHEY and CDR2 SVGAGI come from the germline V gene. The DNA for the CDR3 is TGTGCCAGCAGTTACTCTCTGGACAGGCAGTTCTTC. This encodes CASSYSLDRQFF.

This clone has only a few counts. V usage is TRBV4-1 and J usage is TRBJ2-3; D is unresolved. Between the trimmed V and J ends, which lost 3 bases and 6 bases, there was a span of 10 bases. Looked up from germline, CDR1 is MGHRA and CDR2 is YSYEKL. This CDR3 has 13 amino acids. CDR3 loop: CASSQTQWDTQYF. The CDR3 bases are TGCGCCAGCAGCCAGACACAGTGGGATACGCAGTATTTT.

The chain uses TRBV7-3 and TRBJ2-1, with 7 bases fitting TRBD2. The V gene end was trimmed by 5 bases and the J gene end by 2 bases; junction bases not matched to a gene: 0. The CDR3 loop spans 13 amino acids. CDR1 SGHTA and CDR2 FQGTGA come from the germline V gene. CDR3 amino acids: CASSGGAYNEQFF. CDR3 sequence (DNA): TGTGCCAGCAGCGGGGGGGCCTACAATGAGCAGTTCTTC. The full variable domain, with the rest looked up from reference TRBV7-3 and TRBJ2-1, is GAGVSQTPSNKVTEKGKYVELRCDPISGHTALYWYRQSLGQGPEFLIYFQGTGAADDSGLPNDRFFAVRPEGSVSTLKIQRTERGDSAVYLCASSGGAYNEQFFGPGTRLTVL.

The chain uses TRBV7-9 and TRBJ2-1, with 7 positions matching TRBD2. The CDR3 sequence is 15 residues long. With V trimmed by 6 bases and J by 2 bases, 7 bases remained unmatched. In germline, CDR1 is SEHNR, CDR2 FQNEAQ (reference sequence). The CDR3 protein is CASSPLGGAYNEQFF. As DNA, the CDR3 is TGTGCCAGCAGTCCTCTGGGGGGGGCCTACAATGAGCAGTTCTTC.

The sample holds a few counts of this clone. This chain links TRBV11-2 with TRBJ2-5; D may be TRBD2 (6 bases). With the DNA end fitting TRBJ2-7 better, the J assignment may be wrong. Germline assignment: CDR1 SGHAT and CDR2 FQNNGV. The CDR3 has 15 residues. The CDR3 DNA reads TGTGCCAGCAGCTCGGGTGTGGGGAGCGGGTACGAGCAGTACTTC. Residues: CASSSGVGSGYEQYF.

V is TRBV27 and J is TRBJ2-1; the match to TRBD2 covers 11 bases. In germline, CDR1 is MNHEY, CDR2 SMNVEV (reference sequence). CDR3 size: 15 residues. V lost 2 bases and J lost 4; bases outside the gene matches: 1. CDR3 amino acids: CASSLGLAGYNEQFF. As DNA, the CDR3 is TGTGCCAGCAGTTTAGGACTAGCGGGTTACAATGAGCAGTTCTTC.

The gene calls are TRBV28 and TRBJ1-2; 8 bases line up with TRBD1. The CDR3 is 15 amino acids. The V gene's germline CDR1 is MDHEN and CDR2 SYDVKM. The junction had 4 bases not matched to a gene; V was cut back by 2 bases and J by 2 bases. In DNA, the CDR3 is TGTGCCAGCAGTTTAACCAGGGGGCTCAACTATGGCTACACCTTC. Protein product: CASSLTRGLNYGYTF.

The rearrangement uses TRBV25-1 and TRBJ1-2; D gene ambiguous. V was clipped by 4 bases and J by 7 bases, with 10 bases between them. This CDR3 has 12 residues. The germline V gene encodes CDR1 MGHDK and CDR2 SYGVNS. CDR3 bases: TGTGCCAGCAGTGGATATATCGGTGGCTACACCTTC. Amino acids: CASSGYIGGYTF.